This T cell receptor beta chain was identified during a study of blood T cell repertoires in COVID-19. Study-wide background: The origin of the acute and convalescent COVID-19 samples was the United States, Italy and Spain. T cells, B-cell-depleted T cells, or PBMCs supplied cDNA or gDNA.

In the source study's methods: Reference gene primer amplification gave nucleated cell count estimates. The protocol was immunoSEQ multiplex PCR, while the TCRdb copy is restricted to in-frame clones and leaves out a portion. That table gives V, J and clone size, and the DNA gave D and trimming. The repertoire has about 90,000 clones, about 91% of them found once; the top ten carry approximately 2.3%. The CDR3 runs to 12 residues. Trimming took 7 bases from V and 4 from J, leaving 10 bases between them. CDR1 is MNHEY, CDR2 SVGAGI, per germline. This receptor was obtained from a human donor with active COVID-19. The donor label of this sample is uncertain. V gene TRBV6-5 combines with J gene TRBJ2-5; TRBD1 is a possible D gene (7 bases). The sequencing sample was made of peripheral blood. The CDR3 DNA follows: TGTGCCAGCACAGGGGGGCTAGAGACCCAGTACTTC. Translating it yields CASTGGLETQYF.